The 9 T cell receptor beta chains listed next were all sequenced from one sample in a study of blood T cell repertoires in COVID-19. Assay: immunoSEQ multiplex PCR; the TCRdb copy retains only in-frame clones and omits some. This sample has about 75,000 clones, with about four fifths found just once. Input material: peripheral blood. The source is a woman older than 75 with active or convalescent COVID-19.

The gene calls are TRBV27 and TRBJ2-2; TRBD1 might be the D (5 bases). The V gene's germline CDR1 is MNHEY and CDR2 SMNVEV (reference sequence). The CDR3 runs 20 residues. V shed 2 bases and J shed 7 bases, with 29 bases lying between them. The CDR3 protein is CASSLVWIRWTSTEGGELFF. The CDR3 DNA sequence: TGTGCCAGCAGTTTAGTGTGGATTCGGTGGACAAGCACTGAAGGCGGGGAGCTGTTTTTT.

This clone was observed a handful of times. The rearrangement uses TRBV3-1 (or the pseudogene TRBV3-2) and TRBJ2-7; D is perhaps TRBD2 (5 bases). CDR3 length: 15 residues. The V end was cut by 1 base, the J end by 2 bases, with 12 bases between. CDR1 LGHDT and CDR2 YNNKEL come from the germline V gene (reference sequence). The CDR3 loop is CASSQGGLNPYEQYF. Written as DNA, the CDR3 is TGTGCCAGCAGCCAAGGAGGGCTAAATCCCTACGAGCAGTACTTC.

The V call is TRBV7-9, the J call TRBJ1-1, with a weak D call TRBD1 (5 bases). The CDR3 extends over 15 amino acids. Looked up from germline, CDR1 is SEHNR and CDR2 is FQNEAQ (reference sequence). V gave up 5 bases and J gave up 1 base, with 14 bases separating them. The CDR3 is CASSRDLTRNTEAFF. The DNA for the CDR3 is TGTGCCAGCAGCAGGGACTTGACACGGAACACTGAAGCTTTCTTT.

The J gene is TRBJ2-3, the V gene TRBV6-1, with TRBD1 as a possible D gene (6 bases). The ends were cut back, 3 bases at V and 4 bases at J, with 11 bases in the middle. The CDR3 consists of 14 residues. Per germline, CDR1 MNHNS and CDR2 SASEGT. CDR3 sequence (DNA): TGTGCCAGCAGTGATACAGGGATCCCAGATACGCAGTATTTT. Its translation: CASSDTGIPDTQYF.

This sequence joins TRBV7-2 and TRBJ1-1; D perhaps matches TRBD1 (6 bases). Trimming removed 3 bases from V and 1 base from J, with 9 bases in between. The germline V gene has CDR1 SGHTA and CDR2 FQGNSA. This CDR3 comprises 14 residues. The CDR3 DNA reads TGTGCCAGCAGCTTTTACAGGGAGAACACTGAAGCTTTCTTT. Protein product: CASSFYRENTEAFF. Together with reference TRBV7-2 and TRBJ1-1, the CDR3 gives the full variable domain: GAGVSQSPSNKVTEKGKDVELRCDPISGHTALYWYRQSLGQGLEFLIYFQGNSAPDKSGLPSDRFSAERTGGSVSTLTIQRTQQEDSAVYLCASSFYRENTEAFFGQGTRLTVV.

The chain couples TRBV6-6 to TRBJ1-6, with D tentatively TRBD1 (6 bases). Germline V lookup: CDR1 MNHNY, CDR2 SVGAGI (reference sequence). V gave up 5 bases and J gave up 11 bases, with 28 bases separating them. The CDR3 contains 18 residues. The CDR3 nucleotides read TGTGCCAGCAGTCGGGACATCCGAACCCTGAAGCTCGCTCCACCCCTCCACTTT. This translates into CASSRDIRTLKLAPPLHF.

V is TRBV2 and J is TRBJ2-7, with D perhaps matching TRBD1 (5 bases). The CDR3 length is 15 residues. The V end lost 6 bases, the J end lost 0 bases, and 15 bases lay between the germline ends. Germline CDR1 SNHLY, CDR2 FYNNEI. The CDR3 DNA reads TGTGCCAGCAGCCAAGACAGAGGCAACTCCTACGAGCAGTACTTC. It translates to CASSQDRGNSYEQYF.

The gene calls are TRBV2 and TRBJ1-1; 8 nucleotides align to TRBD1. The CDR3 contains 16 residues. The germline V gene has CDR1 SNHLY and CDR2 FYNNEI. Unmatched junction bases numbered 13, after V lost 6 bases and J lost 4 bases. CDR3 protein: CASSATGGGIATEAFF. The DNA of the CDR3 is TGTGCCAGCAGCGCTACAGGGGGAGGAATTGCCACTGAAGCTTTCTTT.

The V call is TRBV7-9, the J call TRBJ1-1, with D hard to call. Trimming removed 3 bases at V and 11 bases at J, with 13 bases between. Looked up from germline, CDR1 is SEHNR and CDR2 is FQNEAQ (reference sequence). The CDR3 is made up of 12 amino acids. In nucleotides, the CDR3 is TGTGCCAGCAGCTTGGATTACGGGAACGCTTTCTTT. Protein sequence: CASSLDYGNAFF.